This is a list of T cell receptor beta chains from one sample in a study of a mutant IDH1 vaccine in newly diagnosed glioma. The assay was immunoSEQ multiplex PCR, and TCRdb's table has in-frame clones only and misses some. The data contain roughly 71,000 clones, roughly 85% of them seen just once; the ten biggest clones take up 2.9%. Sequencing was performed on PBMCs, taken from a glioma patient treated with radiotherapy, temozolomide or both. The source is a man aged 25 to 40 with glioma. The CDR3 runs from the conserved cysteine through the conserved F or W.

>TRBJ2-1|TRBV6-5
CASSPGTGDNEQFF
>TRBJ2-1|TRBV6-5
CASSQDRTDNEQFF
>TRBJ1-1|TRBV30
CAWSGGGKAFF
>TRBJ1-4|TRBV5-6
CASSSGTGELFF
>TRBJ2-6|TRBV5-5
CASSLDVSGANVLTF
>TRBJ1-5|TRBV5-4
CASSPGGGGNQPQHF
>TRBJ1-1|TRBV29-1
CSVVDVWRVKFNTEAFF
>TRBJ1-5|TRBV4-1
CASSQDVGANQPQHF
>TRBJ2-2|TRBV11-3
CASSERRTGELFF
>TRBJ1-5|TRBV6-5
CASRDGLNQPQHF
>TRBJ2-2|TRBV12-5
CASGLRGGPANTGELFF
>TRBJ1-1|TRBV5-1
CAGSLVSGLYEAFF
>TRBJ1-2|TRBV6-5
CASRPSSARNGYTF
>TRBJ1-5|TRBV27
CASSSQPQHF
>TRBJ2-7|TRBV7-9
CASSPQGAYEQYF
>TRBJ2-3|TRBV27
CASSFEGLSTDTQYF
>TRBJ2-3|TRBV11-3
CASSLGNTPNSTDTQYF
>TRBJ1-1|TRBV9
CASSAGGLANTEAFF
>TRBJ2-6|TRBV4-1
CASSQDNAGANVLTF
>NA|TRBV18
CASSQGTGSSYEQYF
>TRBJ1-6|TRBV6-5
CASSYGLPLGPLHF
>TRBJ1-2|TRBV6-1
CASSPSGGFNYGYTF
>TRBJ1-2|TRBV5-5
CASSLGMPGGATYYGYTF
>TRBJ2-2|TRBV18
CASSLQVIDTGELFF
>TRBJ2-7|TRBV27
CASRDSSYEQYF
>TRBJ2-7|TRBV5-4
CASSQGQTSGGAYEQYF
>TRBJ1-4|TRBV11-2
CASSLGTTNEKLFF
>TRBJ1-2|TRBV30
CAWRAGTVFNYGYTF
>TRBJ2-7|TRBV5-4
CASSLLAGVSYEQYF
>TRBJ2-1|TRBV7-2
CASSLGLAGNEQFF
>TRBJ1-5|TRBV18
CASSPPGPPGNQPQHF
>TRBJ2-3|TRBV7-9
CASSFPSIPSTDTQYF
>TRBJ1-2|TRBV7-9
CASSSLDSYYGYTF
>TRBJ1-1|TRBV19
CASSIMQTRTEAFF
>TRBJ2-4|TRBV5-1
CASRPGGDPKNIQYF
>TRBJ2-5|TRBV10-3
CAISELGPTVGIKTETQYF
>TRBJ2-7|TRBV5-1
CASSGASRGLAGGRSHYEQYF
>TRBJ1-5|TRBV7-8
CASSSRYSNQPQHF
>TRBJ1-5|TRBV6-5
CASSYRASLKPQHF
>TRBJ2-2|TRBV7-8
CASSSSYNTGELFF
>TRBJ2-1|TRBV18
CASSPSRGDEQFF
>TRBJ2-5|TRBV27
CASSHRLAGKETQYF
>TRBJ2-7|TRBV2
CASSGQNYEQYF
>TRBJ2-7|TRBV5-6
CASSPGTGEDEQYF
>TRBJ1-2|TRBV2
CASSEASGHNPYGYTF
>TRBJ2-7|TRBV2
CASYRPGLSTYEQYF
>TRBJ2-2|TRBV21-1
CASSAPGQNSHTGELFF
>TRBJ1-4|TRBV2
CASSSQGPEKLFF
>TRBJ2-7|TRBV6-4
CASSDQYRGPYEQYF
>TRBJ2-3|TRBV6-4
CASSDSAGGVDTQYF
>TRBJ1-6|TRBV2
CASSSGLPNNSPLHF
>TRBJ1-5|TRBV15
CATSRDRGARSNQPQHF
>TRBJ1-1|TRBV2
CASSEAPGHQINTEAFF
>TRBJ1-5|TRBV7-8
CASSPRTVVGQPQHF
>TRBJ2-2|TRBV4-1
CASSPRQANTGELFF